The 2 T cell receptor beta chains below were found in one sample sequenced in a study of identical twins. MiXCR was run by TCRdb on the 5' RACE reads, yielding one entry per CDR3 protein. Here the sample spans about 220,000 distinct CDR3 sequences, 7.5% being singletons. This sample was shared with a second study, whose subject was yellow fever vaccine responses in identical twins.

Sequences were obtained from memory (CD45RO+) T cells sorted from blood. The receptors originated from a woman aged 18-35 years in good health.

This clonotype came up a few times. V and J are TRBV11-2 and TRBJ2-6, with D perhaps TRBD1 (6 bases). This CDR3 spans 19 amino acids. Looked up from germline, CDR1 is SGHAT and CDR2 is FQNNGV. V shed 5 bases and J shed 2 bases, with 22 bases lying between them. The CDR3 nucleotides are TGTGCCAGCAGCCTCAATCCCGGGACAACAATCACTGGGGCCAACGTCCTGACTTTC. It encodes CASSLNPGTTITGANVLTF. The variable domain in full, completed from reference TRBV11-2 and TRBJ2-6, reads EAGVAQSPRYKIIEKRQSVAFWCNPISGHATLYWYQQILGQGPKLLIQFQNNGVVDDSQLPKDRFSAERLKGVDSTLKIQPAKLEDSAVYLCASSLNPGTTITGANVLTFGAGSRLTVL.

This clonotype has only a few counts. The genes are TRBV2 and TRBJ2-7; TRBD1 matches 10 bases. The length of the CDR3 is 14 residues. CDR1 and CDR2 (germline): SNHLY, FYNNEI. With V trimmed by 7 bases and J by 5 bases, 8 bases remained unmatched. This CDR3 is CASTRDRGFDEQYF. CDR3 DNA: TGTGCCAGCACCCGGGACAGGGGTTTCGACGAGCAGTACTTC.